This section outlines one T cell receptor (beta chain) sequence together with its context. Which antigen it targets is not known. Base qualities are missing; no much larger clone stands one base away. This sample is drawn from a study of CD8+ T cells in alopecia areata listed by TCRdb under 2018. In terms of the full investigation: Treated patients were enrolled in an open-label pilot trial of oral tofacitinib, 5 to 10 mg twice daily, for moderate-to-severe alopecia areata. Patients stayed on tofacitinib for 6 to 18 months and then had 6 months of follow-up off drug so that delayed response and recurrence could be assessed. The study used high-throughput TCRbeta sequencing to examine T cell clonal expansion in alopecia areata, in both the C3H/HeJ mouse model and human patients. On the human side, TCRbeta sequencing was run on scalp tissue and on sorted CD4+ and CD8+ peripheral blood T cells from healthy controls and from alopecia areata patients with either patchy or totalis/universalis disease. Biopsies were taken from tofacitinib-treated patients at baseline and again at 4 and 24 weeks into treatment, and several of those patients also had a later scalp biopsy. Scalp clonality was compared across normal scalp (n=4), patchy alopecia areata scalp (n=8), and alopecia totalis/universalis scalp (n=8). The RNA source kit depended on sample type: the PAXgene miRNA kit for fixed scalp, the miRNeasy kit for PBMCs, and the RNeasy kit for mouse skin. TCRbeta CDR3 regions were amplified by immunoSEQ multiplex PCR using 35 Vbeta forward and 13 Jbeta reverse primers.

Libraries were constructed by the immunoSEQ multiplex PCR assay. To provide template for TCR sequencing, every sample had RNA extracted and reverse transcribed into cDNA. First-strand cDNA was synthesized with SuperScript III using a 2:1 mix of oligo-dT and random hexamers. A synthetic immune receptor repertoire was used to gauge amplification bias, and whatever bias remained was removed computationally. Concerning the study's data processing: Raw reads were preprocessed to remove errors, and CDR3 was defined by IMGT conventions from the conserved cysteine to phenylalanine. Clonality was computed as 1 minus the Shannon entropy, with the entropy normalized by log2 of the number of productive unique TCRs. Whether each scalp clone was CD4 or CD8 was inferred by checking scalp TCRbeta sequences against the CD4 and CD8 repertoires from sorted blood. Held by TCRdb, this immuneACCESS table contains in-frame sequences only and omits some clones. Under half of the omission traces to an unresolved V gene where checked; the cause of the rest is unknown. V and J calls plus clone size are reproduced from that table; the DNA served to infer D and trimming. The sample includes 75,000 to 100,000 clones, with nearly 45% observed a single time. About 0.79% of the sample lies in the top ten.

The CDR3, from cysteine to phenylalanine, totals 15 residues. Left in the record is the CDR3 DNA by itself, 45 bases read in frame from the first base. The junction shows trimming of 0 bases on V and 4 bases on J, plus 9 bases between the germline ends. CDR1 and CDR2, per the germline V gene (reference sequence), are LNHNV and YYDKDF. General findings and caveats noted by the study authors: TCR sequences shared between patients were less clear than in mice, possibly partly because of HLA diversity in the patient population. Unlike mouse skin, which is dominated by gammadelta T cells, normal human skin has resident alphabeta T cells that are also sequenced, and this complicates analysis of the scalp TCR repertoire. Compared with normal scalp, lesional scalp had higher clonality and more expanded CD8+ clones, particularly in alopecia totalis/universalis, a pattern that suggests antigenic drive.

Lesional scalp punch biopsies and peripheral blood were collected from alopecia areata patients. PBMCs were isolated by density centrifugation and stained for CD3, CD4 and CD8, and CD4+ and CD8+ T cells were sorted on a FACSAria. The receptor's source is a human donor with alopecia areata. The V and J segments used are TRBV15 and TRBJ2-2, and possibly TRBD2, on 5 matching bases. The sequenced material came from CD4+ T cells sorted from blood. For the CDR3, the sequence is CATSRDGKSTGELFF. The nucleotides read TGTGCCACCAGCAGAGACGGGAAGAGCACCGGGGAGCTGTTTTTT.